This T cell receptor beta chain is from a study of regulatory T cells in long-lasting Graves disease (dated by TCRdb to the early 2020s). Describing the broader study: In the newly diagnosed Graves' disease group, patients had been taking antithyroid drugs for less than 3 months. This study used TCR sequencing and RNA sequencing of peripheral blood to compare persistent Graves' disease patients against newly diagnosed Graves' disease patients. The study was conducted in China and was registered as a clinical trial. A total of about 33 samples were covered by TCR sequencing, comprising some 13 persistent and around 20 newly diagnosed Graves' disease patients.

The sample's time point label is to be understood as: newly diagnosed GD, antithyroid drugs for less than 3 months. For both TCR sequencing and RNA sequencing, RNA was extracted from PBMCs in TRIzol. The diagnosis of Graves' disease was made according to American Thyroid Association guidelines. Patients for the study were recruited at an endocrinology department in Xi'an, China. From each patient, around 9.3 milliliters of peripheral blood was collected into an EDTA anticoagulant tube. Ficoll Paque Plus density gradient separation was used to isolate PBMCs, and no further T cell sorting was performed. An Agilent 2100 Bioanalyzer and agarose gel were used to check RNA quality, while a NanoDrop 2000 measured RNA concentration. Results and caveats for the whole study, not just this receptor: The authors noted that the small sample size was a limitation that may lower accuracy. Compared with newly diagnosed patients, patients with persistent Graves' disease had lower TCR Shannon entropy and fewer highly expanded clones, which suggests clonal expansion. Sequencing and analysis were restricted to the TCR beta chain. Preferential use of TRBV28, TRBJ1-2 and TRBJ2-5 was observed in persistent disease, whereas TRBV20-1 and TRBJ2-1 were favored in newly diagnosed disease. Because the primary lesion, thyroid tissue, could not be accessed, the study looked at peripheral blood alone. A larger number of public clonotypes was shared among persistent patients (more than 2,500) than among newly diagnosed patients (about 990).

As regards this clonotype: What antigen it recognizes has not been identified. No much larger clone exists at a distance of one base, and base qualities are not known.

In the germline V gene, CDR1 corresponds to MNHNS and CDR2 to SASEGT. The CDR3 has 13 amino acids, counting the end cysteine and phenylalanine. The read is trimmed to its CDR3 DNA, 39 bases read in frame from base 1. V is clipped by 5 bases and J by 2 bases, and the sequence between their germline boundaries is 9 bases long. Receptor amplification or capture employed multiplex PCR. The sample was run on an Illumina HiSeq 4000. iRepertoire HTBI primers and Arm-PCR amplification of CDR3 regions were used to construct TCR beta libraries. Before sequencing, the PCR products underwent gel purification. The authors' pipeline ran thus. Across samples, about 63 TRBV and 13 to 15 TRBJ segments were identified and used for gene usage analysis of CDR3 amino acid clonotypes. COPE and FqMerger were used to merge the filtered high-quality paired reads into contigs. BLAST was used to align contigs to the IMGT TRBV, TRBD and TRBJ reference genes, and CDR3 was defined following IMGT. Clonotypes above 0.1% frequency were classified as highly expanded clones. Shannon entropy was used to measure repertoire diversity, and the Gini coefficient was used to measure V-J evenness. A clonotype found in more than one individual was treated as public. TCRdb reprocessing: public reads trimmed at Q25 with fastp, clones called with MiXCR, in-frame beta chains kept. Rows merge per CDR3 protein into single entries with the most common DNA and genes. These V and J calls originate from TCRdb's pipeline instead of the authors' own analysis. This sample lists roughly 560,000 distinct CDR3 sequences; about 16% were detected once. The ten most abundant clones make up just under 25% of the sample.

These sequences were also reported in another study, on T cells in Graves' hyperthyroidism and ophthalmopathy. From that second study: Graves' hyperthyroidism was defined as stable when no progression to ophthalmopathy occurred over 18 months of follow-up. Hyperthyroidism patients were newly diagnosed, had a disease duration of under 2 months, and were aged 18 to 65 years. The study excluded patients with uncontrolled infections, other autoimmune diseases, pregnancy or lactation. Diagnoses relied on clinical symptoms, serum thyroxine and TRAb, thyroid ultrasound and orbital computed tomography. A first-round RT-PCR of the TCR CDR3 used the HTBI primer set with the Qiagen OneStep RT-PCR kit. Most expanded thyroid clonotypes (frequency above 0.001) were also found in blood, which suggests that blood repertoires may mirror thyroid immune responses. A model built on a 13 V-J signature distinguished ophthalmopathy from stable hyperthyroidism, reaching roughly 88% sensitivity and around 81% specificity in cross-validation and 80%/75% in testing. In validation, progression to ophthalmopathy was predicted by the model with 55% to 71% sensitivity and approximately 78% specificity, a median of 6.5 months before onset. To identify distinguishing TCR V-J signatures, a discovery cohort of around 100 patients was used, comprising 40 to 45 with Graves' ophthalmopathy and 57 with stable Graves' hyperthyroidism. Prospective prediction of ophthalmopathy was tested in an independent validation cohort consisting of some 18 hyperthyroidism patients and some 17 patients who later progressed to ophthalmopathy. The 75 to 100 discovery patients were randomly split 7:3 into training and test sets. In addition, the study compared T-cell repertoires in thyroid tissue and in blood from 6 or 7 Graves' hyperthyroidism patients. Once sampling was done, hyperthyroidism patients were given methimazole at a starting dose of 30 mg daily, whereas ophthalmopathy patients were given high-dose intravenous methylprednisolone. Libraries were constructed in a second round of multiplex PCR, after which size selection and purification were performed. The libraries were sequenced on an Illumina HiSeq2000 using paired-end 100 bp reads. SOAPnuke was used to process the raw data, throwing out any read that contained adapters or uncalled bases, had a mean Phred below 15, or lacked an exact constant-primer or identifier match. High-quality paired reads were merged using COPE v1.2.5, and each unique nucleotide sequence was defined as a clonotype. MiTCR v1.1 was used to align clonotypes to the IMGT TRBV, TRBD and TRBJ reference segments. Analysis was restricted to V-J combinations with a frequency above 0.0001, which covered roughly 99% of repertoires. A TCS score was defined as the ratio between F50 (clonal expansion) and ExV (chaos), using BLOSUM62-based TCRdist between CDR3 peptides within each V-J. Welch's t-statistics and random forest reduced around 510 V-J features to roughly 13, which were used in a naive Bayes classifier (R e1071). Sample size was not statistically predetermined, and blinding of investigators to group allocation was not performed. The paper describes TCR Vbeta CDR3 sequencing of 135 peripheral blood samples, made up of 43 ophthalmopathy patients, more than 70 hyperthyroidism patients and 17 progressor patients.

The sequencing used peripheral blood mononuclear cells (PBMCs), collected at new diagnosis, from a patient treated with antithyroid drugs. The sequence is built from TRBV6-1 and TRBJ1-1; possibly the D gene is TRBD1, per 6 matching bases. The TCR comes from a middle-aged woman with Graves disease. Donor details come from another sample of the same person, matched by shared clones. The nucleotides read TGTGCCAGCAGTCACAGGGATAACACTGAAGCTTTCTTT. It encodes CASSHRDNTEAFF.